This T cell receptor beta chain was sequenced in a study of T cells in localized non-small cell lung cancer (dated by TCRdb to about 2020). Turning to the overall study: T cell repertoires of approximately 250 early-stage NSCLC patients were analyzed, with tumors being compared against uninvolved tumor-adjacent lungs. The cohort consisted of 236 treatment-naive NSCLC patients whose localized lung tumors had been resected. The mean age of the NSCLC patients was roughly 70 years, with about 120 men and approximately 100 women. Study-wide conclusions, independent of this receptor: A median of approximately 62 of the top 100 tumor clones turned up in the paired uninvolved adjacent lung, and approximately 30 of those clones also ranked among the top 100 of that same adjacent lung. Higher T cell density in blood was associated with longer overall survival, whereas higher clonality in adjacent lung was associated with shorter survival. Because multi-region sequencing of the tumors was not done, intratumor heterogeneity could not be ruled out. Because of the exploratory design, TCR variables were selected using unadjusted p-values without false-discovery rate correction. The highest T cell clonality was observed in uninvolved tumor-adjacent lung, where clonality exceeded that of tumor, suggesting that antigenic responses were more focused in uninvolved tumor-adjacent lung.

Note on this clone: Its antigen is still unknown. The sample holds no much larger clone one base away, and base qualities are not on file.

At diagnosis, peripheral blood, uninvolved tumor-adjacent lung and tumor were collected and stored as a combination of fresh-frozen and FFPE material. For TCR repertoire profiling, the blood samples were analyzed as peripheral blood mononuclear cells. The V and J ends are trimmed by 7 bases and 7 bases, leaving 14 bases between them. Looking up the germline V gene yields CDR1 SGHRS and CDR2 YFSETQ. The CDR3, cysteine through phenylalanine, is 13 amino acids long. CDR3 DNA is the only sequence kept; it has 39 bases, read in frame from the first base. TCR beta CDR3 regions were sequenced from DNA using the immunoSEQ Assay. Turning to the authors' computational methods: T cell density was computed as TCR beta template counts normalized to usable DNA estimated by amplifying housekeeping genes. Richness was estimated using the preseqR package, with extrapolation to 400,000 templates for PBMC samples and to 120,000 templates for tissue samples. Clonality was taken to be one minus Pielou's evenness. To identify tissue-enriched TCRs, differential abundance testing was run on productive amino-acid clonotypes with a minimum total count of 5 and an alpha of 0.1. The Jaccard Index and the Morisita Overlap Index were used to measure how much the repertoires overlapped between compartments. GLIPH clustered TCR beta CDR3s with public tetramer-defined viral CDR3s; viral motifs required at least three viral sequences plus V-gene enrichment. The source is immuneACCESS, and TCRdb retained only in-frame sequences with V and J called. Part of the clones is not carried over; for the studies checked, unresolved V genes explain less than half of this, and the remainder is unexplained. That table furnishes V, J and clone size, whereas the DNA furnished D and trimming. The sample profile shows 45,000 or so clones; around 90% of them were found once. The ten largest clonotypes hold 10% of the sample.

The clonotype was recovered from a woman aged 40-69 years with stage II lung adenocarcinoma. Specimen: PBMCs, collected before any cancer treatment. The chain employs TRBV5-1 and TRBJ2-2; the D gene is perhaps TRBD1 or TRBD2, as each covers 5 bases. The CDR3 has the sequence CASGLGTGGELFF. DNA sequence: TGCGCCAGCGGACTTGGGACGGGCGGGGAGCTGTTTTTT.